Below are 10 T cell receptor beta chains sequenced from a single sample in a study of cytomegalovirus exposure and HLA in healthy donors. The PCR was carried out with 60 Vbeta primers and 13 Jbeta primers. Measured with immunoSEQ multiplex PCR; TCRdb has only the in-frame clones, and not every one. The sample contains some 220,000 clones, more than 85% of which appear only once. Sequencing input: PBMCs. The receptors originated from a woman between 18 and 30 years old in good health and CMV-seronegative.

The gene calls are TRBV6-5 and TRBJ2-7, with TRBD2 as a possible D gene (7 bases). Germline V gives CDR1 MNHEY, CDR2 SVGAGI. The CDR3 is 14 residues long. V lost 2 bases, J lost 4 bases, and 12 bases lay in between. The CDR3 here is CASSYHSGTYEQYF. Written as DNA, the CDR3 is TGTGCCAGCAGTTACCACAGCGGGACATACGAGCAGTACTTC.

The CDR3 sequence: CASSQEDPGLTEEQYF. DNA for the CDR3: TGCGCCAGCAGCCAAGAGGATCCAGGGTTGACGGAGGAGCAGTACTTC. V is TRBV4-1 and J is TRBJ2-7; a possible D gene is TRBD1 (5 bases). CDR1 MGHRA and CDR2 YSYEKL come from the germline V gene. The CDR3 spans 16 residues. V was trimmed by 0 bases and J by 7 bases, leaving 19 bases between them.

The chain links TRBV2 to TRBJ1-5; D is unresolved. The CDR3 extends over 12 amino acids. V dropped 6 bases and J dropped 5 bases, with 8 bases sitting between them. Germline V CDR1 and CDR2: SNHLY, FYNNEI. The CDR3 DNA sequence: TGTGCCAGCAGGGCTGATTATCAGCCCCAGCATTTT. Translating gives CASRADYQPQHF.

This clone was observed a single time. The CDR3 sequence is CASKGGGTRQETQYF. The DNA of the CDR3 is TGTGCCAGCAAGGGGGGTGGGACTAGACAAGAGACCCAGTACTTC. The genes are TRBV27 and TRBJ2-5; 8 bases map to TRBD2. There are 15 residues in the CDR3. Germline trimming cut 7 bases from V and 2 bases from J; bases unmatched to any gene: 9. Germline V CDR1 and CDR2: MNHEY, SMNVEV (reference sequence).

The V gene is TRBV5-4, the J gene TRBJ2-3, with D possibly being TRBD2 (5 bases). The V gene lost 1 base and the J gene lost 3 bases, with 9 bases spanning the gap. This CDR3 spans 14 amino acids. Germline V gene data show CDR1 as SGHNT and CDR2 as YYREEE (reference sequence). The CDR3, as DNA: TGTGCCAGCAGCTTGCAACCGGGGACAGATACGCAGTATTTT. Translating it yields CASSLQPGTDTQYF.

The V call is TRBV7-6, the J call TRBJ2-7, with D possibly being TRBD2 (5 bases). The CDR3 length is 15 residues. Germline CDR1 reads SGHVS; CDR2 reads FNYEAQ. With 5 bases removed from V and 7 bases from J, the gap between germline ends came to 21 bases. This CDR3 is CASSRGELGSHEQYF. CDR3 coding DNA: TGTGCCAGCAGCCGGGGTGAACTAGGCTCACATGAGCAGTACTTC.

The rearrangement uses TRBV7-2 and TRBJ1-1; 7 nucleotides agree with TRBD1. CDR3 length: 17 amino acids. Trimming removed 1 base from V and 7 bases from J; junction bases left unmatched: 15. CDR1 is SGHTA, CDR2 FQGNSA, per germline. This chain's CDR3 is CASSLGGQFYIRGEAFF. In DNA, the CDR3 is TGTGCCAGCAGCTTAGGGGGACAGTTTTACATTAGGGGTGAAGCTTTCTTT. The variable domain in full, with the rest retrieved from reference TRBV7-2 and TRBJ1-1, is GAGVSQSPSNKVTEKGKDVELRCDPISGHTALYWYRQSLGQGLEFLIYFQGNSAPDKSGLPSDRFSAERTGGSVSTLTIQRTQQEDSAVYLCASSLGGQFYIRGEAFFGQGTRLTVV.

The chain employs TRBV5-1 and TRBJ2-7, with 13 bases aligning to TRBD2. CDR3 size: 16 residues. J lost 4 bases, V lost 4 bases, and 8 bases had no gene match. The germline V gene encodes CDR1 SGHRS and CDR2 YFSETQ. The CDR3 nucleotides read TGCGCCAGCAGCCAGGCCGGACTAGCGGGAGCATACGAGCAGTACTTC. Its translation: CASSQAGLAGAYEQYF.

The J gene is TRBJ1-2, the V gene TRBV15; TRBD1 matches at 7 bases. V lost 3 bases and J lost 2; bases outside the gene matches: 6. CDR3 length: 15 amino acids. CDR1 and CDR2 (germline): LNHNV, YYDKDF (reference sequence). The CDR3 here is CATSRRDSVNYGYTF. CDR3 bases: TGTGCCACCAGCAGGAGGGACAGCGTCAACTATGGCTACACCTTC. Looking up the rest from reference TRBV15 and TRBJ1-2 gives the full variable domain: DAMVIQNPRYQVTQFGKPVTLSCSQTLNHNVMYWYQQKSSQAPKLLFHYYDKDFNNEADTPDNFQSRRPNTSFCFLDIRSPGLGDTAMYLCATSRRDSVNYGYTFGSGTRLTVV.

The gene calls are TRBV7-8 and TRBJ2-1; D call uncertain. This CDR3 has 11 residues. The germline V and J ends were trimmed by 8 bases and 9 bases, with 11 bases remaining between them. CDR1 is SGHVS and CDR2 is FQNEAQ in the germline V gene. Here the CDR3 DNA reads TGTGCCAGCGGAATCGGCGGTGAGCAGTTCTTC. Its translation is CASGIGGEQFF.